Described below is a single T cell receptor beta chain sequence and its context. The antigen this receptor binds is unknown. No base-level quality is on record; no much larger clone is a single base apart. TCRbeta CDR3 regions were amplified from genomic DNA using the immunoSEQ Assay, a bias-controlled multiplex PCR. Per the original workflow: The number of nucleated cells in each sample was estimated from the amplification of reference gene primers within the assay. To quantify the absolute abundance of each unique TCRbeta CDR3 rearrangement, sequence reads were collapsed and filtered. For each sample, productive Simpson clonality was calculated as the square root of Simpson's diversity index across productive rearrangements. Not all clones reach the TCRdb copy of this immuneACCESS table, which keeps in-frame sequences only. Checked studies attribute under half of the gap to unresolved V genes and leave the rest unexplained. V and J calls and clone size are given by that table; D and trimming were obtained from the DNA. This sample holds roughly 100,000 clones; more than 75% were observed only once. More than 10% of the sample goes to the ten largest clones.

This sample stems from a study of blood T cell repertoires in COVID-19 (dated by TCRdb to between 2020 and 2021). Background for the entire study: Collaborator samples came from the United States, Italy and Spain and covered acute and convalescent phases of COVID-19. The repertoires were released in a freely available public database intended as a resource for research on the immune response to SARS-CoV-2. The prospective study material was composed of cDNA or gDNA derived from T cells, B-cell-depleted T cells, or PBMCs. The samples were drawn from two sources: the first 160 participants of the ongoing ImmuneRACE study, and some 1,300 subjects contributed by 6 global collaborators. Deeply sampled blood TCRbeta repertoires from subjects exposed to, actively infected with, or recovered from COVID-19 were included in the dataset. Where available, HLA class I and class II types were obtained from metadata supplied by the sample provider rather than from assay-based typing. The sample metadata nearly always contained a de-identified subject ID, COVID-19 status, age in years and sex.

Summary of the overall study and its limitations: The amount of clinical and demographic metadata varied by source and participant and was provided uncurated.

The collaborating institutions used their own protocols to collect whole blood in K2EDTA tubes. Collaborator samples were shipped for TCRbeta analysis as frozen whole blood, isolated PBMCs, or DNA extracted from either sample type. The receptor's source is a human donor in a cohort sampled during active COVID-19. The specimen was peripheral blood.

The DNA reads TGCAGCGCTGGGTACGCAGGAACAGGAAACACCATATATTTT. The translation is CSAGYAGTGNTIYF. In this chain, TRBV29-1 is recombined with TRBJ1-3, with the D gene call left open. V and J are truncated by 7 bases and 4 bases respectively, leaving an intervening sequence of 17 bases. Per the germline V gene, SQVTM is the CDR1 and ANQGSEA is the CDR2. Spanning cysteine to phenylalanine, the CDR3 consists of 14 amino acids. The read is trimmed to its CDR3 DNA, 42 bases read in frame from base 1.